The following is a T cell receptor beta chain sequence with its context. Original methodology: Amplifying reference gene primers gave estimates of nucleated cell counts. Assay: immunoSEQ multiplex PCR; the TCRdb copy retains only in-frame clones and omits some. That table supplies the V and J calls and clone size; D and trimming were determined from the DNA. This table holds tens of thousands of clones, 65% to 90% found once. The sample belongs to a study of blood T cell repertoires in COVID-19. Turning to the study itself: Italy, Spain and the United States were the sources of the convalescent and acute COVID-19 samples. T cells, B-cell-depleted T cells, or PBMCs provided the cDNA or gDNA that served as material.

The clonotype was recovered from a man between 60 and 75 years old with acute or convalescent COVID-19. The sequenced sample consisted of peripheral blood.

The DNA for the CDR3 is TGTGCCAGCAGTGGACACTCTGCTGAGAGAAACACCATATATTTT. Translating it yields CASSGHSAERNTIYF. The chain uses TRBV2 and TRBJ1-3, with D unclear. CDR1 is SNHLY and CDR2 is FYNNEI in the germline V gene. V gave up 4 bases and J gave up 5 bases, with 15 bases separating them. CDR3 length: 15 residues.